The 25 T cell receptor beta chains presented below share a single source sample, sequenced in a study of T-cell memory formation after mild COVID-19. MiXCR was run by TCRdb on the 5' RACE reads, yielding one entry per CDR3 protein. The sample shows 350,000 or so distinct CDR3 sequences, 20% to 25% of them seen only once. Sequencing input: PBMCs or a T cell subset sorted from them (not recorded which). The receptors shown here come from a young man who had mild COVID-19 (a few samples of this study predate the infection). Cell type and time point are not known.

The chain links TRBV12-3 or TRBV12-4 to TRBJ2-7; no clear D gene. The length of the CDR3 is 13 residues. Trimming removed 2 bases at V and 6 bases at J, with 11 bases between. In nucleotides, the CDR3 is TGTGCCAGCAGTTTACGGGCTAGTGGCGAGCAGTACTTC. It is translated as CASSLRASGEQYF.

The chain carries TRBV7-2 and TRBJ2-2; 14 bases are shared with TRBD2. The CDR3 totals 19 residues. Germline CDR1 and CDR2: SGHTA and FQGNSA. The V segment lost 1 base and the J segment 5 bases; nucleotides outside the gene matches: 9. The CDR3 sequence is CASSLGLAGGSWMTGELFF. Written as DNA, the CDR3 is TGTGCCAGCAGCTTAGGACTAGCGGGGGGGTCATGGATGACCGGGGAGCTGTTTTTT.

The chain is built from TRBV20-1 and TRBJ2-7; D perhaps matches TRBD1 (5 bases). The length of the CDR3 is 13 residues. CDR1 and CDR2 (germline): DFQATT, SNEGSKA (reference sequence). V lost 3 bases and J lost 0, with 9 bases in between. The CDR3 coding sequence is TGCAGTGCTAGCGCAGGGTTCTCCTACGAGCAGTACTTC. Residues: CSASAGFSYEQYF.

This clonotype was seen a few times. The chain uses TRBV12-3 or TRBV12-4 and TRBJ2-6; D is ambiguous. Trimming removed 1 base from V and 3 bases from J, with 7 bases in between. CDR3 size: 15 residues. In nucleotides, the CDR3 is TGTGCCAGCAGTTTAGTGGAAGTTGGGGCCAACGTCCTGACTTTC. Translated: CASSLVEVGANVLTF.

This clonotype was seen a handful of times. Here the CDR3 DNA reads TGCGCCAGCAGCCTATATCGGGCCTACAATGAGCAGTTCTTC. It is translated as CASSLYRAYNEQFF. This rearrangement joins TRBV10-1 to TRBJ2-1; D remains ambiguous. Germline V gene sequence: CDR1 WNHNN, CDR2 SYGVQD (reference sequence). The CDR3 is 14 residues long. Trimming removed 6 bases from V and 2 bases from J, with 11 bases in between.

In its sample, this clonotype was seen many times. J is TRBJ2-2 and V is TRBV7-2; no reliable D call. V was trimmed by 3 bases and J by 2 bases, leaving 4 bases between them. This CDR3 has 13 residues. The germline V gene encodes CDR1 SGHTA and CDR2 FQGNSA. CDR3 in amino acids: CASSFLNTGELFF. The CDR3 DNA sequence: TGTGCCAGCAGCTTCCTAAACACCGGGGAGCTGTTTTTT.

This clonotype was picked up a small number of times. This chain uses TRBV5-4 with TRBJ2-6; D gene uncertain. CDR3 length equals 17 residues. Trimming pared 3 bases from V and 0 bases from J, leaving 13 bases between. Germline V gene sequence: CDR1 SGHNT, CDR2 YYREEE (reference sequence). The CDR3 coding sequence is TGTGCCAGCAGCTCCCCCCGGCAGAACTCTGGGGCCAACGTCCTGACTTTC. This gives the protein CASSSPRQNSGANVLTF.

In its sample, this clonotype was seen a few times. The chain combines TRBV20-1 with TRBJ1-1; perhaps TRBD1 as D (6 bases). The CDR3 is made up of 12 amino acids. Trimming stripped 6 bases from V and 6 bases from J, with 14 bases between. Germline lookup yields CDR1 DFQATT and CDR2 SNEGSKA (reference sequence). This chain's CDR3 is CSAPGGRAEAFF. Written as DNA, the CDR3 is TGCAGTGCCCCGGGGGGGCGGGCTGAAGCTTTCTTT.

V and J are TRBV5-1 and TRBJ2-1; D may be TRBD2 (6 bases). This CDR3 is built from 16 residues. CDR1 and CDR2 from the germline V gene are SGHRS and YFSETQ. V lost 0 bases and J 0 bases, leaving 10 bases between the germline ends. The CDR3 spells CASSLAISGSYNEQFF. The CDR3 region has the DNA TGCGCCAGCAGCTTGGCCATTAGCGGCTCCTACAATGAGCAGTTCTTC.

In this sample, this clonotype turned up a few times. This sequence joins TRBV12-3 or TRBV12-4 and TRBJ2-1, with 7 bases that match TRBD1. The J segment lost 8 bases and the V segment lost 4 bases, leaving 5 bases of the junction unmatched. This CDR3 has 13 residues. The CDR3 DNA follows: TGTGCCAGCAGTTCACAGGGGAACCATGAGCAGTTCTTC. Residues: CASSSQGNHEQFF.

This chain connects TRBV5-1 to TRBJ2-1, with TRBD2 matching over 16 bases. From germline, CDR1 is SGHRS and CDR2 YFSETQ. Trimming at V came to 2 bases and at J to 10 bases, leaving 6 bases not matched to a gene. CDR3 size: 16 residues. The CDR3 coding sequence is TGCGCCAGCAGCTTTGCGGGGACTAGCGGGGGGGGCGAGCAGTTCTTC. It translates to CASSFAGTSGGGEQFF. Complete variable domain (other parts from reference TRBV5-1 and TRBJ2-1): KAGVTQTPRYLIKTRGQQVTLSCSPISGHRSVSWYQQTPGQGLQFLFEYFSETQRNKGNFPGRFSGRQFSNSRSEMNVSTLELGDSALYLCASSFAGTSGGGEQFFGPGTRLTVL.

V gene TRBV24-1 combines with J gene TRBJ2-2; D is uncertain. CDR1 KGHDR and CDR2 SFDVKD come from the germline V gene. CDR3 length: 12 amino acids. The V gene lost 5 bases and the J gene lost 6 bases, with 6 bases spanning the gap. The CDR3 spells CATSVRAGELFF. CDR3 DNA sequence: TGTGCCACCAGTGTGAGAGCCGGGGAGCTGTTTTTT.

This clonotype appeared a few times. The genes are TRBV24-1 and TRBJ2-1; TRBD1 matches at 8 bases. V was clipped by 6 bases and J by 7 bases; unmatched bases: 4. Germline-derived CDR1 and CDR2 are KGHDR and SFDVKD. This CDR3 comprises 13 residues. CDR3 bases: TGTGCCACCAGTCCTGACAGGGGTAATGAGCAGTTCTTC. Protein product: CATSPDRGNEQFF.

The V gene is TRBV5-5, the J gene TRBJ1-2, with a tentative D call TRBD1 (6 bases). Between the trimmed V and J ends, which lost 2 bases and 6 bases, there was a span of 17 bases. The germline V gene encodes CDR1 SGHKS and CDR2 YYEKEE (reference sequence). The CDR3 sequence is 15 residues long. CDR3 bases: TGTGCCAGCAGCTTACTACGTTTGGGGGGCGATGGCTACACCTTC. Encoded protein: CASSLLRLGGDGYTF.

This clonotype was counted at least ten times. The CDR3 protein is CASSYVGSGPYEQYV. CDR3 DNA: TGTGCCAGCAGTTACGTGGGCAGTGGCCCTTACGAGCAGTACGTC. The rearrangement joins TRBV6-2 or TRBV6-3 to TRBJ2-7; D unresolved. This CDR3 has 15 amino acids. Trimming took off 2 bases at V and 4 bases at J, with 15 bases between the two ends. Germline CDR1 and CDR2: MNHEY and SVGEGT.

The genes are TRBV3-1 and TRBJ1-3; perhaps TRBD1 as D (5 bases). This CDR3 spans 14 amino acids. In germline, CDR1 is LGHDT, CDR2 YNNKEL (reference sequence). Trimming took off 4 bases at V and 6 bases at J, with 13 bases between the two ends. The CDR3 region has the DNA TGTGCCAGCAGCCGCGAGGGGCTGGAAAACACCATATATTTT. It encodes CASSREGLENTIYF.

This clonotype showed up just once. The chain links TRBV24-1 to TRBJ2-1; D may be TRBD1 (6 bases). This CDR3 is 20 amino acids long. V was trimmed by 2 bases and J by 0 bases, leaving 22 bases between them. CDR1 and CDR2 from the germline V gene are KGHDR and SFDVKD. The CDR3 is CATSDSGTPGRVGSYNEQFF. Written as DNA, the CDR3 is TGTGCCACCAGTGATTCAGGGACACCGGGACGGGTGGGCTCCTACAATGAGCAGTTCTTC.

This clonotype was recorded a few times. The gene calls are TRBV5-1 and TRBJ1-1, with D uncertain. Germline assignment: CDR1 SGHRS and CDR2 YFSETQ. V lost 7 bases to trimming and J lost 3 bases, with 13 bases between them. This CDR3 is built from 13 residues. CDR3 sequence (DNA): TGCGCCAGCCGCTCGTTGATTGACACTGAAGCTTTCTTT. Residues: CASRSLIDTEAFF. The entire variable domain, with the rest obtained from reference TRBV5-1 and TRBJ1-1, is as follows: KAGVTQTPRYLIKTRGQQVTLSCSPISGHRSVSWYQQTPGQGLQFLFEYFSETQRNKGNFPGRFSGRQFSNSRSEMNVSTLELGDSALYLCASRSLIDTEAFFGQGTRLTVV.

This clonotype appeared a few times. The J gene is TRBJ1-2, the V gene TRBV18; 9 bases map to TRBD1. The CDR3 spans 13 residues. Germline loops: CDR1 KGHSH, CDR2 LQKENI. The trim removed 5 bases at V and 4 bases at J, leaving 2 bases unmatched. The DNA of the CDR3 is TGTGCCAGCTCAATGACAGGGGGCTATGGCTACACCTTC. Translating it yields CASSMTGGYGYTF.

This clonotype was counted only a few times. The rearrangement joins TRBV7-3 to TRBJ2-3; 11 bases fit TRBD2. Per the germline V gene, CDR1 is SGHTA and CDR2 is FQGTGA. With 5 bases clipped from V and 2 bases from J, the junction kept 6 bases outside the gene matches. The CDR3 has 16 residues. The CDR3 sequence: CASSNLLAGATDTQYF. The CDR3 bases are TGTGCCAGCAGCAACTTACTAGCGGGGGCCACAGATACGCAGTATTTT.

The chain joins TRBV5-6 to TRBJ2-1, with a weak D call TRBD1 (5 bases). CDR1 is SGHDT and CDR2 is YYEEEE in the germline V gene. Trimming pared 3 bases from V and 7 bases from J, leaving 5 bases between. This CDR3 contains 11 residues. DNA of the CDR3: TGTGCCAGCAGCTGGACAAATGAGCAGTTCTTC. Its translation is CASSWTNEQFF.

This clonotype turned up a few times. The chain couples TRBV15 to TRBJ2-5; D is unclear. V lost 3 bases and J 2 bases, leaving 16 bases between the germline ends. The CDR3 is 16 amino acids. In germline, CDR1 is LNHNV, CDR2 YYDKDF (reference sequence). CDR3 sequence: CATSSYVDGIQETQYF. The DNA for the CDR3 is TGTGCCACCAGCAGCTATGTAGACGGTATACAAGAGACCCAGTACTTC.

This rearrangement joins TRBV5-1 to TRBJ1-1; TRBD1 is a possible D gene (5 bases). This CDR3 has 17 residues. Germline CDR1 SGHRS, CDR2 YFSETQ. Trimming cost V 0 bases and J 5 bases, with 20 bases left between them. CDR3 in DNA: TGCGCCAGCAGCTTGGTTTTATCTCTCGGGACGGCAACTGAAGCTTTCTTT. It yields the protein CASSLVLSLGTATEAFF. The full variable domain, with the rest looked up from reference TRBV5-1 and TRBJ1-1, is KAGVTQTPRYLIKTRGQQVTLSCSPISGHRSVSWYQQTPGQGLQFLFEYFSETQRNKGNFPGRFSGRQFSNSRSEMNVSTLELGDSALYLCASSLVLSLGTATEAFFGQGTRLTVV.

A remark on this clonotype: A much bigger clone sits one base away, suggesting this may be a read error. CDR3 bases: TGCAGCGTTCAGGGGTCCACCGGGGAGCTGTTTTTT. This encodes CSVQGSTGELFF. This chain connects TRBV29-1 to TRBJ2-2; D may be TRBD1 (6 bases). This CDR3 region has 12 residues. Trimming removed 5 bases at V and 4 bases at J, with 8 bases between. Germline values: CDR1 SQVTM, CDR2 ANQGSEA.

This clonotype showed up just a few times. The V and J genes are TRBV12-3 or TRBV12-4 and TRBJ1-2; D is undetermined. V was shortened by 5 bases and J by 8 bases, with 12 bases between the two germline ends. This CDR3 contains 12 residues. CDR3 protein: CASSPQRGGYTF. The CDR3 DNA sequence: TGTGCCAGCAGTCCCCAAAGAGGAGGCTACACCTTC.